The 31 T cell receptor beta chains below come from one sample, sequenced in a study of shared clonotypes between healthy human individuals (dated by TCRdb to 2018 to 2020). The library was prepared using the immunoSEQ multiplex PCR assay. Not all clones reach the TCRdb copy of this immuneACCESS table, which keeps in-frame sequences only. Checked studies attribute under half of the gap to unresolved V genes and leave the rest unexplained. For this sample the table gives about 1.4 million clones, of which roughly 96% were detected only once. Approximately 1.2% of the sample lies in the top ten. The sample comprised naive CD4+ T cells sorted from blood. The cell subset or site label, read with the paper, signifies: CD45RA+ positively selected. The receptors shown here come from a man in his thirties or forties in good health.

This chain uses TRBV11-1 with TRBJ2-6; D is undetermined. Trimming removed 1 base from V and 2 bases from J, with 3 bases in between. The CDR3 extends over 14 amino acids. Germline lookup yields CDR1 SGHAT and CDR2 FQDESV (reference sequence). CDR3: CASSLVPGANVLTF. The CDR3 DNA sequence: TGTGCCAGCAGCTTAGTACCTGGGGCCAACGTCCTGACTTTC.

The CDR3 DNA reads TGCAGCGTAGGTCCTAGACAGAGCACAGATACGCAGTATTTT. As protein: CSVGPRQSTDTQYF. The chain uses TRBV29-1 and TRBJ2-3; D is perhaps TRBD1 (5 bases). V was shortened by 6 bases and J by 0 bases, with 13 bases between the two germline ends. Per germline, CDR1 SQVTM and CDR2 ANQGSEA. This CDR3 region has 14 residues.

The chain has TRBV7-7 and TRBJ2-7, with 10 bases identical to TRBD2. Looked up from germline, CDR1 is SSHAT and CDR2 is FNYEAQ (reference sequence). The length of the CDR3 is 15 residues. With 5 bases clipped from V and 0 bases from J, the junction kept 4 bases outside the gene matches. The CDR3 DNA follows: TGTGCCAGCAGCAAGGGACTAGCGTCCTCCTACGAGCAGTACTTC. Its protein is CASSKGLASSYEQYF.

In its sample, this clone was seen once. The J gene is TRBJ2-6, the V gene TRBV5-4; D may be TRBD1 (6 bases). V dropped 0 bases and J dropped 2 bases, with 15 bases sitting between them. Germline loops: CDR1 SGHNT, CDR2 YYREEE (reference sequence). The CDR3 has 18 residues. The CDR3 DNA follows: TGTGCCAGCAGCTTGGGAGTGGGCAGGGGCCCTGGGGCCAACGTCCTGACTTTC. Translation: CASSLGVGRGPGANVLTF.

The rearrangement uses TRBV5-1 and TRBJ2-1; D might be TRBD1 or TRBD2, each matching 6 bases. Deletions cut 4 bases from V and 8 bases from J, with 16 bases between. The CDR3 loop spans 14 amino acids. Germline lookup yields CDR1 SGHRS and CDR2 YFSETQ. CDR3 amino acids: CASSKTGAGDEQFF. The CDR3 DNA follows: TGCGCCAGCAGCAAGACGGGGGCAGGCGATGAGCAGTTCTTC.

In this sample, this clone turned up once. This sequence joins TRBV27 and TRBJ2-3; 7 nucleotides match TRBD2. J gave up 1 base and V 2 bases, and 6 bases lay outside the gene matches. The CDR3 extends over 16 amino acids. The germline gives CDR1 MNHEY, CDR2 SMNVEV (reference sequence). In DNA form, the CDR3 reads TGTGCCAGCAGTTTAGGGAGGGACCCCCGCACAGATACGCAGTATTTT. It translates to CASSLGRDPRTDTQYF.

The chain joins TRBV29-1 to TRBJ2-5; D is undetermined. V lost 4 bases, J lost 5 bases, and 14 bases lay in between. The CDR3 has 13 amino acids. From germline, CDR1 is SQVTM and CDR2 ANQGSEA. For the CDR3, the DNA is TGCAGCGTTGGCCAAATGTTAGGGGAGACCCAGTACTTC. Amino acid sequence: CSVGQMLGETQYF. Supplemented by reference TRBV29-1 and TRBJ2-5, the full variable domain reads SAVISQKPSRDICQRGTSLTIQCQVDSQVTMMFWYRQQPGQSLTLIATANQGSEATYESGFVIDKFPISRPNLTFSTLTVSNMSPEDSSIYLCSVGQMLGETQYFGPGTRLLVL.

The chain combines TRBV16 with TRBJ2-1; TRBD2 agrees at 9 bases. CDR3 size: 19 residues. Germline V gives CDR1 KGHSY, CDR2 FQNENV. Trimming at V came to 4 bases and at J to 2 bases, leaving 15 bases not matched to a gene. For the CDR3, the DNA is TGTGCCAGCAGCCCACAGGGTGGGCTAGCGGGAATTCCCTACAATGAGCAGTTCTTC. Its protein is CASSPQGGLAGIPYNEQFF. Based on the CDR3 plus reference TRBV16 and TRBJ2-1, the full variable domain is GEEVAQTPKHLVRGEGQKAKLYCAPIKGHSYVFWYQQVLKNEFKFLISFQNENVFDETGMPKERFSAKCLPNSPCSLEIQATKLEDSAVYFCASSPQGGLAGIPYNEQFFGPGTRLTVL.

The V and J genes are TRBV15 and TRBJ2-5; D is uncertain. Deletions cut 0 bases from V and 4 bases from J, with 12 bases between. CDR3 length: 15 residues. CDR1 and CDR2 (germline): LNHNV, YYDKDF (reference sequence). CDR3: CATSRDNTFGETQYF. CDR3 coding DNA: TGTGCCACCAGCAGAGATAACACATTCGGAGAGACCCAGTACTTC. The entire variable domain, with the rest obtained from reference TRBV15 and TRBJ2-5, is as follows: DAMVIQNPRYQVTQFGKPVTLSCSQTLNHNVMYWYQQKSSQAPKLLFHYYDKDFNNEADTPDNFQSRRPNTSFCFLDIRSPGLGDTAMYLCATSRDNTFGETQYFGPGTRLLVL.

This clone has only one observation. This sample also contains other DNA sequences that code for the same CDR3. V and J are TRBV27 and TRBJ2-3; TRBD2 matches at 12 bases. CDR3 length: 16 residues. CDR1 is MNHEY and CDR2 is SMNVEV in the germline V gene (reference sequence). Trimming took 5 bases from V and 0 from J; bases not matched to a gene: 3. The CDR3 here is CASSPLAGGSTDTQYF. CDR3 nucleotide sequence: TGTGCCAGCAGTCCTCTAGCGGGAGGGAGCACAGATACGCAGTATTTT.

In DNA form, the CDR3 reads TGTGCCAGCAGCCCGGGAAACTATGGCTACACCTTC. This gives the protein CASSPGNYGYTF. This sequence joins TRBV7-2 and TRBJ1-2; D gene uncertain. V dropped 5 bases and J dropped 2 bases, with 6 bases sitting between them. Per the germline V gene, CDR1 is SGHTA and CDR2 is FQGNSA. The CDR3 length is 12 residues.

This rearrangement joins TRBV10-1 to TRBJ1-3; D is unclear. The CDR3 loop spans 15 amino acids. Trimming removed 0 bases from V and 0 bases from J, with 6 bases in between. Germline V gives CDR1 WNHNN, CDR2 SYGVQD (reference sequence). The CDR3: CASSESRSSGNTIYF. The CDR3 coding sequence is TGCGCCAGCAGTGAGTCGAGGAGCTCTGGAAACACCATATATTTT.

This clone was observed a single time. This chain connects TRBV6-1 to TRBJ2-1; 10 bases align to TRBD1. The CDR3 consists of 15 residues. The germline V gene encodes CDR1 MNHNS and CDR2 SASEGT. Trimming removed 10 bases from V and 5 bases from J; junction bases left unmatched: 11. In nucleotides, the CDR3 is TGTGCCACCGAGACAATGGACAGGGGGAACAATGAGCAGTTCTTC. Translation gives CATETMDRGNNEQFF.

The chain recombines TRBV14 with TRBJ2-5; D uncertain. The CDR3 is made up of 15 amino acids. The V and J ends lost 0 bases and 1 base respectively, with 9 bases between them. In germline, CDR1 is SGHDN, CDR2 FVKESK. The CDR3, as DNA: TGTGCCAGCAGCCAAGACCGGTGGTCCCAAGAGACCCAGTACTTC. It specifies CASSQDRWSQETQYF.

The chain couples TRBV6-6 to TRBJ2-7, with D perhaps matching TRBD1 (6 bases). Trimming left V 6 bases short and J 5 bases short, with 11 bases between. The CDR3 has 12 amino acids. The germline V gene encodes CDR1 MNHNY and CDR2 SVGAGI (reference sequence). The CDR3 here is CASRQGLHEQYF. CDR3 in DNA: TGTGCCAGCAGACAGGGATTGCACGAGCAGTACTTC.

In DNA form, the CDR3 reads TGTGCCAGCAGGACAGGGGGCCACCGTAAGGGCCGCCCCCCACATCAGCCCCAGCATTTT. This gives the protein CASRTGGHRKGRPPHQPQHF. The V call is TRBV6-4, the J call TRBJ1-5; 10 bases match TRBD1. V lost 6 bases to trimming and J lost 5 bases; unmatched junction nucleotides: 22. The germline V gene has CDR1 MRHNA and CDR2 SNTAGT. This CDR3 is built from 20 residues.

The chain is built from TRBV11-2 and TRBJ2-3, with 7 bases identical to TRBD2. The V segment lost 1 base and the J segment 2 bases; nucleotides outside the gene matches: 6. Looked up from germline, CDR1 is SGHAT and CDR2 is FQNNGV. The CDR3 has 16 residues. This CDR3 is CASSLGLRLATDTQYF. The CDR3 DNA follows: TGTGCCAGCAGCTTAGGTCTGCGACTAGCCACAGATACGCAGTATTTT.

The V and J genes are TRBV5-1 and TRBJ2-3, with D perhaps given as TRBD1 or TRBD2 (6 bases each). CDR3 length: 14 residues. Between the trimmed V and J ends, which lost 9 bases and 2 bases, there was a span of 16 bases. Germline CDR1 and CDR2: SGHRS and YFSETQ. The DNA for the CDR3 is TGCGCCACTCGTAGGGGGGCCACCACAGATACGCAGTATTTT. This codes for CATRRGATTDTQYF.

This CDR3 reads CASSWGGRTSYEQYF. As DNA, the CDR3 is TGTGCCAGCAGTTGGGGCGGGAGGACGAGCTACGAGCAGTACTTC. The genes are TRBV28 and TRBJ2-7; 8 bases fit TRBD2. CDR1 MDHEN and CDR2 SYDVKM come from the germline V gene. Germline trimming cut 4 bases from V and 3 bases from J; bases unmatched to any gene: 8. The CDR3 has 15 amino acids.

This clone was found once. The CDR3 loop reads CASSQSGAQGANVLTF. In nucleotides, the CDR3 is TGTGCCAGCAGCCAATCGGGGGCGCAAGGGGCCAACGTCCTGACTTTC. The V call is TRBV7-3, the J call TRBJ2-6, with D tentatively TRBD1 or TRBD2 (6 bases each). The V and J ends lost 5 bases and 4 bases respectively, with 15 bases between them. CDR1 is SGHTA and CDR2 is FQGTGA in the germline V gene. The CDR3 has 16 residues.

As concerns this clone: Other DNA sequences in the same sample also yield this CDR3. The chain has TRBV5-1 and TRBJ2-7; D might be TRBD2 (6 bases). Trimming shortened V by 3 bases and J by 7 bases, and 11 bases separated the two germline ends. Germline V lookup: CDR1 SGHRS, CDR2 YFSETQ. This CDR3 spans 12 amino acids. The CDR3 here is CASSSTGVEQYF. The DNA of the CDR3 is TGCGCCAGCAGCTCCACGGGGGTTGAGCAGTACTTC. The whole variable domain, filled in from reference TRBV5-1 and TRBJ2-7, reads KAGVTQTPRYLIKTRGQQVTLSCSPISGHRSVSWYQQTPGQGLQFLFEYFSETQRNKGNFPGRFSGRQFSNSRSEMNVSTLELGDSALYLCASSSTGVEQYFGPGTRLTVT.

J is TRBJ2-7 and V is TRBV7-9; D may match TRBD1 or TRBD2 (6 bases each). Trimming removed 5 bases from V and 4 bases from J, with 15 bases in between. The CDR3 is made up of 14 amino acids. Germline CDR1 SEHNR, CDR2 FQNEAQ (reference sequence). CDR3: CASSLSGATYEQYF. The CDR3 DNA is TGTGCCAGCAGCCTTTCGGGGGCTACTTACGAGCAGTACTTC. The full variable domain, its missing parts supplied by reference TRBV7-9 and TRBJ2-7, is DTGVSQNPRHKITKRGQNVTFRCDPISEHNRLYWYRQTLGQGPEFLTYFQNEAQLEKSRLLSDRFSAERPKGSFSTLEIQRTEQGDSAMYLCASSLSGATYEQYFGPGTRLTVT.

A word on this clone: Different DNA sequences within this sample yield the same CDR3. The V and J genes are TRBV5-4 and TRBJ1-2; 10 bases fit TRBD1. CDR1 and CDR2 from the germline V gene are SGHNT and YYREEE (reference sequence). Trimming removed 4 bases from V and 2 bases from J; junction bases left unmatched: 2. The CDR3 is 14 amino acids. The CDR3: CASSTGQGNYGYTF. The CDR3 region has the DNA TGTGCCAGCAGCACGGGACAGGGGAACTATGGCTACACCTTC.

DNA for the CDR3: TGTGCCAGTAGTCCACTAGCGGGAGGAGGCAATGAGCAGTTCTTC. Amino acids: CASSPLAGGGNEQFF. The rearrangement joins TRBV19 to TRBJ2-1; 12 bases line up with TRBD2. This CDR3 is 15 amino acids long. Germline V gives CDR1 LNHDA, CDR2 SQIVND (reference sequence). Trimming removed 5 bases from V and 6 bases from J; junction bases left unmatched: 5.

The V and J genes are TRBV29-1 and TRBJ2-7; a possible D gene is TRBD2 (6 bases). The V end lost 6 bases, the J end lost 0 bases, and 9 bases lay between the germline ends. Germline CDR1 is SQVTM and CDR2 is ANQGSEA. There are 12 residues in the CDR3. CDR3 in amino acids: CSVATSSYEQYF. CDR3 sequence (DNA): TGCAGCGTGGCGACTAGCTCCTACGAGCAGTACTTC.

The V and J genes are TRBV14 and TRBJ2-1, with 8 bases matching TRBD2. J was trimmed by 2 bases and V by 2 bases; bases with no gene match: 5. This CDR3 is built from 16 residues. The germline gives CDR1 SGHDN, CDR2 FVKESK. The CDR3 sequence is CASSQLTGRAYNEQFF. CDR3 nucleotides: TGTGCCAGCAGCCAACTGACCGGGAGGGCCTACAATGAGCAGTTCTTC.

V and J are TRBV7-2 and TRBJ2-7, with unresolved D. Trimming stripped 5 bases from V and 0 bases from J, with 14 bases between. Germline CDR1 reads SGHTA; CDR2 reads FQGNSA. The CDR3 is 15 amino acids. CDR3: CASSPRFFSSYEQYF. In DNA, the CDR3 is TGTGCCAGCAGCCCCAGGTTCTTTAGCTCCTACGAGCAGTACTTC.

This sequence joins TRBV18 and TRBJ2-2; D is unclear. The CDR3 runs 15 residues. The V gene lost 8 bases and the J gene lost 5 bases, with 18 bases spanning the gap. Germline-derived CDR1 and CDR2 are KGHSH and LQKENI. Written as DNA, the CDR3 is TGTGCCAGCCAAATAGACTCGCTCGGTACCGGGGAGCTGTTTTTT. This sequence encodes CASQIDSLGTGELFF.

The genes are TRBV6-5 and TRBJ2-7; D is unresolved. There are 12 residues in the CDR3. CDR1 is MNHEY, CDR2 SVGAGI, per germline. V was shortened by 5 bases and J by 7 bases, with 12 bases between the two germline ends. CDR3 protein: CASSRPFWEQYF. DNA of the CDR3: TGTGCCAGCAGTCGACCCTTCTGGGAGCAGTACTTC.

Details on this clone: This sample includes further DNA sequences coding for the same CDR3. V is TRBV19 and J is TRBJ2-3, with TRBD1 identical over 9 bases. CDR1 and CDR2 from the germline V gene are LNHDA and SQIVND (reference sequence). V lost 3 bases, J lost 0 bases, and 1 base stayed unmatched. The CDR3 sequence is 15 residues long. The CDR3 bases are TGTGCCAGTAGTATCGGGACAGGGAGCACAGATACGCAGTATTTT. It codes for CASSIGTGSTDTQYF.

V is TRBV6-1 and J is TRBJ2-1, with 8 bases matching TRBD2. The CDR3 consists of 15 residues. Looked up from germline, CDR1 is MNHNS and CDR2 is SASEGT. The trim removed 4 bases at V and 3 bases at J, leaving 5 bases unmatched. As DNA, the CDR3 is TGTGCCAGCAGTGCTAGCGGGTGGAACTACAATGAGCAGTTCTTC. This encodes CASSASGWNYNEQFF.